The 5 T cell receptor beta chains given below trace back to one sample, sequenced in a study of long-term antiretroviral therapy in people with HIV. Samples were assayed with immunoSEQ v3.0 at survey level. The table came from immunoSEQ multiplex PCR; TCRdb's copy has only in-frame clones and leaves some out. The table records 27,000 or so clones, roughly four fifths of them present only once. The sample consisted of unsorted PBMCs, taken 2.9 years after starting antiretroviral therapy. The receptors stem from a man aged 50 to 59 with HIV.

The V and J genes are TRBV28 and TRBJ2-7; D is unresolved. CDR1 is MDHEN, CDR2 SYDVKM, per germline. The CDR3 extends over 16 amino acids. Trimming pared 5 bases from V and 0 bases from J, leaving 17 bases between. In DNA, the CDR3 is TGTGCCAGCAGTCCCCGAGGTGGAGAGAGCTCCTACGAGCAGTACTTC. Its protein is CASSPRGGESSYEQYF.

V is TRBV14 and J is TRBJ2-7; 11 bases line up with TRBD2. After removal of 1 base from V and 3 bases from J, the junction contained 2 bases not matched to a gene. CDR1 and CDR2 from the germline V gene are SGHDN and FVKESK. This CDR3 is built from 15 residues. The DNA of the CDR3 is TGTGCCAGCAGCCAAGGGCTAGCGGGGGGCTACGAGCAGTACTTC. Its translation is CASSQGLAGGYEQYF.

The V and J genes are TRBV2 and TRBJ2-2, with D possibly matching TRBD2 (6 bases). The germline V gene encodes CDR1 SNHLY and CDR2 FYNNEI. V was shortened by 9 bases and J by 4 bases, with 12 bases between the two germline ends. The CDR3 extends over 13 amino acids. Here the CDR3 DNA reads TGTGCCAGGCTGGAGGGGACCACCGGGGAGCTGTTTTTT. Its translation: CARLEGTTGELFF.

In its sample, this clone was seen once. The CDR3 DNA reads as TGTGCCAGCAGCCCGGGACTGCCCCAGAGGACTGAAGCTTTCTTT. Translating it yields CASSPGLPQRTEAFF. The rearrangement uses TRBV9 and TRBJ1-1; maybe TRBD1 (5 bases). Germline CDR1 and CDR2: SGDLS and YYNGEE. CDR3 length: 15 residues. V gave up 4 bases and J gave up 5 bases, with 18 bases separating them.

V gene TRBV4-1 combines with J gene TRBJ2-3, with a weak D call TRBD1 (6 bases). Trimming removed 0 bases from V and 4 bases from J, with 11 bases in between. CDR3 size: 15 residues. Per the germline V gene, CDR1 is MGHRA and CDR2 is YSYEKL. DNA of the CDR3: TGCGCCAGCAGCCAAGACAGGGGCGGCGCAGATACGCAGTATTTT. Translating gives CASSQDRGGADTQYF.